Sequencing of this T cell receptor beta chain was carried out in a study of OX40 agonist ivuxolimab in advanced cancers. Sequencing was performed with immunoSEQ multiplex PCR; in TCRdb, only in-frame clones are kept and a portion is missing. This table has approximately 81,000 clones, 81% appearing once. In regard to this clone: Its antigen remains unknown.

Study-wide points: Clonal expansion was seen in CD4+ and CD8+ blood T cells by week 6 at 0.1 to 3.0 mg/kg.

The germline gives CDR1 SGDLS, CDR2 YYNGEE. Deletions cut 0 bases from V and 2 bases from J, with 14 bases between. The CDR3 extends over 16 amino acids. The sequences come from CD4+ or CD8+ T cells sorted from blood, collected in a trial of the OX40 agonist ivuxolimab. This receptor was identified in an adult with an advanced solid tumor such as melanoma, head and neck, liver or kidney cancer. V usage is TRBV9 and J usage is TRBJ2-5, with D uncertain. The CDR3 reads CASSVEGWSGQETQYF. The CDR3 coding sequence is TGTGCCAGCAGCGTAGAAGGGTGGTCCGGACAAGAGACCCAGTACTTC.